This T cell receptor (beta chain) was sequenced in a study of metastatic and nonmetastatic thyroid tumors (dated by TCRdb to 2020 to 2022). Study-wide context: Repertoires were compared across peripheral blood and tumor or nodule tissue samples from malignant and benign thyroid patients. Beyond this particular receptor, the publication reports: In both blood and tumor samples, TCR beta diversity was reported to be significantly higher in malignant tumors than in benign nodules.

Before undergoing thyroid surgery, none of the patients had been given any kind of treatment. The study retrospectively analysed patient clinical samples collected from the early 2010s to the late 2010s using T-cell receptor beta sequencing. This clone was seen repeatedly, ten times or more. Which antigen it targets is not known. No base quality information exists; no much larger clone differs at one position. The cysteine opens and the phenylalanine closes a CDR3 of 13 amino acids. Kept here is only the CDR3 DNA, which spans 39 bases and is read in frame from base 1. V is reduced by 8 bases and J by 4 bases, leaving a spacing of 11 bases between them. According to the germline V gene, CDR1 reads SGHAT and CDR2 reads FQNNGV. The protocol used for the library was PCR. Data came from an Illumina HiSeq 4000. The TCR beta-chain CDR3 region of each patient was profiled by high-throughput sequencing. From the authors' description of their analysis: Drawing on CDR3 differences between clinicopathological groups, the researchers built a classifier meant to tell apart patients with distant-metastatic papillary thyroid cancer. The Shannon index was used to measure repertoire diversity, and the Morisita-Horn index was used to measure how similar tumor and blood repertoires were. TCRdb applied fastp at Q25 and MiXCR to the public reads, then kept only in-frame beta chains. Clone size and V and J calls follow TCRdb, not the original study. The sample data list 20,000 to 25,000 clones, and approximately 24% of these were observed just once. The leading ten clones occupy about 7.6% of the sample.

The chain is encoded by TRBV11-2 joined to TRBJ2-2, with TRBD1 tentatively as D gene (7 bases match). The clonotype comes from a female donor with papillary thyroid cancer or a benign thyroid nodule (not recorded which). Some clones in this sample may be carry-over from other donors' samples. Sequencing input: blood. The DNA sequence follows: TGTGCCAGCCACAGGGGAGGCACCGGGGAGCTGTTTTTT. Protein translation: CASHRGGTGELFF.